Each of the 7 T cell receptor beta chains below was sequenced from the same sample in a study of blood T cell repertoires in COVID-19. The method was immunoSEQ multiplex PCR; TCRdb's version includes in-frame clones alone and lacks a portion of them. The sample includes about 220,000 clones, around 89% seen only once; the top ten take roughly 2.6%. Source material: PBMCs or T cells enriched from blood (not recorded which). The receptor source for this set is a woman between 25 and 40 years old who had recovered from COVID-19.

This chain joins TRBV4-1 and TRBJ2-3; 8 bases are shared with TRBD2. CDR1 MGHRA and CDR2 YSYEKL come from the germline V gene. The V segment lost 2 bases and the J segment 1 base; nucleotides outside the gene matches: 11. The CDR3 has 18 residues. CDR3 DNA sequence: TGCGCCAGCAGCCAACTGGGACTAAGGCGGGGGGGCACAGATACGCAGTATTTT. Its translation: CASSQLGLRRGGTDTQYF.

The gene calls are TRBV6-5 and TRBJ2-7; D possibly corresponds to TRBD2 (5 bases). The ends were cut back, 3 bases at V and 2 bases at J, with 14 bases in the middle. Germline CDR1 and CDR2: MNHEY and SVGAGI. The CDR3 has 15 amino acids. CDR3 residues: CASSYLWGEAYEQYF. The CDR3 DNA is TGTGCCAGCAGTTATTTATGGGGAGAGGCCTACGAGCAGTACTTC.

The rearrangement links TRBV28 to TRBJ2-7; D possibly corresponds to TRBD1 (6 bases). From germline, CDR1 is MDHEN and CDR2 SYDVKM. The germline V and J ends were trimmed by 5 bases and 4 bases, with 6 bases remaining between them. The CDR3 extends over 11 amino acids. CDR3 in amino acids: CASSQGYEQYF. In DNA form, the CDR3 reads TGTGCCAGCAGTCAGGGGTACGAGCAGTACTTC.

The V gene is TRBV9, the J gene TRBJ1-4; no clear D gene. CDR3 length equals 15 residues. Trimming removed 4 bases at V and 8 bases at J, with 18 bases between. Germline V gene sequence: CDR1 SGDLS, CDR2 YYNGEE. CDR3 residues: CASSLTGGEGEKLFF. The CDR3 nucleotides are TGTGCCAGCAGCCTCACGGGCGGGGAAGGCGAAAAACTGTTTTTT.

The CDR3 DNA follows: TGTGCCAGCAGTGACCCCGGGACTATCTCCGTCCTGACTTTC. This gives the protein CASSDPGTISVLTF. V is TRBV2 and J is TRBJ2-6, with TRBD2 identical over 7 bases. Trimming at V came to 3 bases and at J to 12 bases, leaving 8 bases not matched to a gene. CDR3 length: 14 amino acids. Germline loops: CDR1 SNHLY, CDR2 FYNNEI.

V and J are TRBV7-8 and TRBJ2-3; 9 bases are a match to TRBD2. The germline gives CDR1 SGHVS, CDR2 FQNEAQ. The trim removed 4 bases at V and 0 bases at J, leaving 5 bases unmatched. The CDR3 length is 16 residues. The CDR3 DNA is TGTGCCAGCAGCTCACAGCGGGGGGCTAGCACAGATACGCAGTATTTT. This encodes CASSSQRGASTDTQYF.

The chain employs TRBV27 and TRBJ1-2; 7 bases agree with TRBD1. This CDR3 region has 16 residues. Germline V CDR1 and CDR2: MNHEY, SMNVEV (reference sequence). V gave up 1 base and J gave up 1 base; unmatched junction bases: 6. The CDR3 region is CASSLLKGTVNYGYTF. The CDR3 DNA sequence: TGTGCCAGCAGTTTATTGAAGGGGACAGTTAACTATGGCTACACCTTC.